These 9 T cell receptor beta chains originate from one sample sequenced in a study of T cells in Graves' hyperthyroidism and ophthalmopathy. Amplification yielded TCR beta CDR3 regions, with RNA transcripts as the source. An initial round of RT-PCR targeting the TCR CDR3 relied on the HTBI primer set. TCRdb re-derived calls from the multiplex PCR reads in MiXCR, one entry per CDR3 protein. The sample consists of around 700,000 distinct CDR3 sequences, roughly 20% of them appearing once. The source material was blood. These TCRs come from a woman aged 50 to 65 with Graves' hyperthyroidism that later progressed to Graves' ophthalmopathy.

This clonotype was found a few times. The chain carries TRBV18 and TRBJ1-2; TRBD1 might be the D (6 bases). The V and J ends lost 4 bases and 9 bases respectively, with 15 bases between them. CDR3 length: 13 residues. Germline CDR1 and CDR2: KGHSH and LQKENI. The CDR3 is CASSRPGGQRYTF. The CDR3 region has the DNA TGTGCCAGCTCACGCCCAGGCGGACAGCGCTACACCTTC.

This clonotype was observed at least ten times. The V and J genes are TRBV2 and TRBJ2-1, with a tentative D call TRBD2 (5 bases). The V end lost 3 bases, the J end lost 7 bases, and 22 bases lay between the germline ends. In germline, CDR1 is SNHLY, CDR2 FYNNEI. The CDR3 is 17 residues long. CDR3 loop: CASSDTKTRLKGNEQFF. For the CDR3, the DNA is TGTGCCAGCAGTGACACTAAAACTAGACTTAAAGGGAATGAGCAGTTCTTC.

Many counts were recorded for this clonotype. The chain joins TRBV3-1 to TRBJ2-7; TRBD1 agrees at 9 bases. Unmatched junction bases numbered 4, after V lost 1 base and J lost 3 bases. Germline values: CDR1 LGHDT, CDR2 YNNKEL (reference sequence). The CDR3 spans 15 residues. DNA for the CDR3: TGTGCCAGCAGCCAAGTCGGGACAGGGAACTACGAGCAGTACTTC. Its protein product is CASSQVGTGNYEQYF.

CDR3 nucleotides: TGTGCCAGCAGCCAAGGTTCTTACAGGGGGTATAATTCACCCCTCCACTTT. Amino acids: CASSQGSYRGYNSPLHF. The chain combines TRBV3-1 with TRBJ1-6, with 8 bases aligning to TRBD1. The CDR3 runs to 17 residues. The germline V gene has CDR1 LGHDT and CDR2 YNNKEL (reference sequence). The J segment lost 4 bases and the V segment lost 1 base, leaving 6 bases of the junction unmatched.

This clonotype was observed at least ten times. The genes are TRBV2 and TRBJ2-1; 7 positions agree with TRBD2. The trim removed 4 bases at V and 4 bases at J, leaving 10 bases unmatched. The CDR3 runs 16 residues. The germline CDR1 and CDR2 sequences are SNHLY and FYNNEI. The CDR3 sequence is CASSGSWLADYNEQFF. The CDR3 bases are TGTGCCAGCAGTGGATCGTGGCTAGCGGATTACAATGAGCAGTTCTTC.

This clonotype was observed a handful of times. As DNA, the CDR3 is TGTGCCAGCAGCAAACCCAGCGGGGGGGTCACAGATACGCAGTATTTT. The encoded protein is CASSKPSGGVTDTQYF. The rearrangement uses TRBV9 and TRBJ2-3, with 10 bases matching TRBD2. V gave up 4 bases and J gave up 2 bases; unmatched junction bases: 7. Germline V gene data show CDR1 as SGDLS and CDR2 as YYNGEE. The CDR3 length is 16 residues. Supplemented by reference TRBV9 and TRBJ2-3, the full variable domain reads DSGVTQTPKHLITATGQRVTLRCSPRSGDLSVYWYQQSLDQGLQFLIQYYNGEERAKGNILERFSAQQFPDLHSELNLSSLELGDSALYFCASSKPSGGVTDTQYFGPGTRLTVL.

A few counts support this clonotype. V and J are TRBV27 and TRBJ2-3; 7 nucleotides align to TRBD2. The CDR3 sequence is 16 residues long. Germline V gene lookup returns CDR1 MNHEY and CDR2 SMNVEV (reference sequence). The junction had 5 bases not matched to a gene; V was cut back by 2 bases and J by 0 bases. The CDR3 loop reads CASSLAGDGSTDTQYF. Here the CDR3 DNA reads TGTGCCAGCAGTTTAGCGGGGGATGGGAGCACAGATACGCAGTATTTT.

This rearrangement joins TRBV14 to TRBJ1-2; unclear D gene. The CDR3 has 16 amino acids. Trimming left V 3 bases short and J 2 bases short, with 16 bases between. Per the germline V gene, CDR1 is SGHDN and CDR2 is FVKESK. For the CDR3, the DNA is TGTGCCAGCAGCCAGACCCCGGGAAGGGTCAACTATGGCTACACCTTC. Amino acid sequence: CASSQTPGRVNYGYTF.

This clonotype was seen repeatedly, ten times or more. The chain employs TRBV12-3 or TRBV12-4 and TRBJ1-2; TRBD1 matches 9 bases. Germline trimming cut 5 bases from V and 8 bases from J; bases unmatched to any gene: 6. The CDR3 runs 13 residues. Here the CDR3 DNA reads TGTGCCAGCAGTCACAGGGGGCGCAGGGGCTACACCTTC. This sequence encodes CASSHRGRRGYTF.